This T cell receptor (beta chain) was identified in a study of T cells in Graves' hyperthyroidism and ophthalmopathy. At the level of the study: Peripheral blood was taken when the disease was first diagnosed, before any treatment began.

Regarding the study as a whole: Progression to ophthalmopathy was predicted a median of roughly seven months early.

Stability of Graves' hyperthyroidism was defined as absent ophthalmopathy progression within 18 months. Each patient was aged 18 to 65 and had newly diagnosed hyperthyroidism of under 2 months' duration. For this clonotype: Its antigen is still unknown.

Amplified TCR beta CDR3 regions came from RNA transcripts. HTBI primers were the set used in a first-round RT-PCR of the TCR CDR3. MiXCR, run by TCRdb on the multiplex PCR reads, gives a single entry per CDR3 protein. In the table there are hundreds of thousands of distinct CDR3 sequences, around 15% of which are singletons. The sequenced sample consisted of blood. The TCR comes from a woman aged 18-35 years with Graves' hyperthyroidism.

The CDR3 DNA follows: TGCAGTGCTAGAGATCTTGGCCTAGCGGGAGCTCGGGTGCAGTACTTC. Translating gives CSARDLGLAGARVQYF. This chain links TRBV20-1 with TRBJ2-7; 10 positions agree with TRBD2. This CDR3 region has 16 residues. Trimming removed 0 bases from V and 9 bases from J; junction bases left unmatched: 14. Per the germline V gene, CDR1 is DFQATT and CDR2 is SNEGSKA (reference sequence).